A selection of T cell receptor beta chains follows, all from one sample in a study of blood T cell repertoires in COVID-19. Only in-frame clones appear in the TCRdb table, and some are missing; sequencing was by immunoSEQ multiplex PCR. The sample carries under 150,000 clones, 88% recorded once. The specimen sequenced was peripheral blood. The origin of the receptors is a human donor in a cohort sampled during active COVID-19. Both conserved end residues are part of each CDR3. D genes are given only for firm matches. Clone size is shown for a subset of rows, as once, few, many or a class of expanded clone.

CDR3 DNA: TGTGCCAGCAGCCGGGGACAGTTTAATCAGCCCCAGCATTTT
CDR3 protein: CASSRGQFNQPQHF
clone size: few
V gene: TRBV11-2
D gene: TRBD1
J gene: TRBJ1-5

CDR3 DNA: TGCGCCACCCTGTCTGAGCGGGGCTTCACCCATACGCAGTATTTT
CDR3 protein: CATLSERGFTHTQYF
clone size: -
V gene: TRBV10-2
D gene: TRBD2
J gene: TRBJ2-3

CDR3 DNA: TGTGCCAGCAGCGCTCTCGGGGGGGCCAAAAACATTCAGTACTTC
CDR3 protein: CASSALGGAKNIQYF
clone size: once
V gene: TRBV9
D gene: TRBD2
J gene: TRBJ2-4

CDR3 DNA: TGTGCCAGCAGTGAGAGCGGGACCTCCACAGATACGCAGTATTTT
CDR3 protein: CASSESGTSTDTQYF
clone size: -
V gene: TRBV6-4
D gene: TRBD2
J gene: TRBJ2-3

CDR3 DNA: TGTGCCAGCAGCCGTATTACGGGCGTTGATGGCGGGAGGCTGTCCAATGAGCAGTTCTTC
CDR3 protein: CASSRITGVDGGRLSNEQFF
clone size: once
V gene: TRBV14
D gene: TRBD2
J gene: TRBJ2-1

CDR3 DNA: TGTGCCAGCAGTCACGTCTGGCGGGGGGTATACAATGAGCAGTTCTTC
CDR3 protein: CASSHVWRGVYNEQFF
clone size: -
V gene: TRBV7-9
D gene: TRBD2
J gene: TRBJ2-1

CDR3 DNA: TGTGCCAGCAGGGGACTAGCGGGAGCCTACAATGAGCAGTTCTTC
CDR3 protein: CASRGLAGAYNEQFF
clone size: -
V gene: TRBV28
D gene: TRBD2
J gene: TRBJ2-1

CDR3 DNA: TGTGCCAGCAGCCCTCGAGCCTACGAGCAGTACTTC
CDR3 protein: CASSPRAYEQYF
clone size: -
V gene: TRBV12-3/TRBV12-4
D gene: -
J gene: TRBJ2-7

CDR3 DNA: TGTGCCAGTAGTTTCTCGGGACTAGCGAAACTAGCCAAAAACATTCAGTACTTC
CDR3 protein: CASSFSGLAKLAKNIQYF
clone size: -
V gene: TRBV19
D gene: TRBD2
J gene: TRBJ2-4

CDR3 DNA: TGCGCCAGCAGCTCGCCTATAGCTGCTAGCACAGATACGCAGTATTTT
CDR3 protein: CASSSPIAASTDTQYF
clone size: -
V gene: TRBV5-1
D gene: -
J gene: TRBJ2-3

CDR3 DNA: TGTGCCAGCAGCTCCCTATGGTTGGGGACAGGGACGGGAGAGACCCAGTACTTC
CDR3 protein: CASSSLWLGTGTGETQYF
clone size: once
V gene: TRBV11-2
D gene: TRBD1
J gene: TRBJ2-5

CDR3 DNA: TGTGCCAGTAGTATAGCGGTTCTGGGGGGGAGCAATCAGCCCCAGCATTTT
CDR3 protein: CASSIAVLGGSNQPQHF
clone size: -
V gene: TRBV19
D gene: -
J gene: TRBJ1-5

CDR3 DNA: TGCGCCAGCAGCCCGGCTATGGCTAGCGGACACAATGAGCAGTTCTTC
CDR3 protein: CASSPAMASGHNEQFF
clone size: -
V gene: TRBV5-1
D gene: TRBD2
J gene: TRBJ2-1

CDR3 DNA: TGTGCCAGCAGCCTGCCGACAGGGGGCTCCGAAAAACTGTTTTTT
CDR3 protein: CASSLPTGGSEKLFF
clone size: -
V gene: TRBV7-9
D gene: TRBD1
J gene: TRBJ1-4

CDR3 DNA: TGTGCCAGCAGCTTACAGGGACTGAACACCGGGGAGCTGTTTTTT
CDR3 protein: CASSLQGLNTGELFF
clone size: once
V gene: TRBV7-2
D gene: -
J gene: TRBJ2-2

CDR3 DNA: TGTGCCATCAGTGACCTCGGGACAGCCTACGAGCAGTACTTC
CDR3 protein: CAISDLGTAYEQYF
clone size: -
V gene: TRBV10-3
D gene: TRBD1
J gene: TRBJ2-7

CDR3 DNA: TGTGCCAGCAGCAAACTCGCGGGGCGGGGGTTGAACACTGAAGCTTTCTTT
CDR3 protein: CASSKLAGRGLNTEAFF
clone size: -
V gene: TRBV21-1
D gene: -
J gene: TRBJ1-1

CDR3 DNA: TGTGCCAGCAGCTTAGTCACAGGGGTCGCCAACACTGAAGCTTTCTTT
CDR3 protein: CASSLVTGVANTEAFF
clone size: -
V gene: TRBV7-2
D gene: TRBD1
J gene: TRBJ1-1

CDR3 DNA: TGCGCCAGCAGCCAAGGGAAGGGGTACGAGCAGTACTTC
CDR3 protein: CASSQGKGYEQYF
clone size: few
V gene: TRBV4-1
D gene: -
J gene: TRBJ2-7

CDR3 DNA: TGTGCCAGCAGCCACAGGTTTGGTTACGAGCAGTACTTC
CDR3 protein: CASSHRFGYEQYF
clone size: -
V gene: TRBV25-1
D gene: -
J gene: TRBJ2-7

CDR3 DNA: TGTGCCAGCAGCTACTGGGCCCGGGGATCACCCCTCCACTTT
CDR3 protein: CASSYWARGSPLHF
clone size: -
V gene: TRBV27
D gene: -
J gene: TRBJ1-6

CDR3 DNA: TGTGCCAGTAGTATTTCGGGACAGGGGACCTTGGAGCAGTTCTTC
CDR3 protein: CASSISGQGTLEQFF
clone size: once
V gene: TRBV19
D gene: TRBD1
J gene: TRBJ2-1

CDR3 DNA: TGTGCCAGCAGCCTCAAGAGGGCAGATACGCAGTATTTT
CDR3 protein: CASSLKRADTQYF
clone size: -
V gene: TRBV3-1/TRBV3-2
D gene: -
J gene: TRBJ2-3

CDR3 DNA: TGTGCCAGCATCGTCAGCGGGGGGCGAGATACGCAGTATTTT
CDR3 protein: CASIVSGGRDTQYF
clone size: -
V gene: TRBV6-5
D gene: TRBD2
J gene: TRBJ2-3

CDR3 DNA: TGTGCCAGTAGTATATTCCGCGAGCAGTACTTC
CDR3 protein: CASSIFREQYF
clone size: -
V gene: TRBV19
D gene: -
J gene: TRBJ2-7

CDR3 DNA: TGTGCCAGCAGCCAACCCCCGGGACAGGGATCTGGAGGCTACACCTTC
CDR3 protein: CASSQPPGQGSGGYTF
clone size: -
V gene: TRBV11-2
D gene: TRBD1
J gene: TRBJ1-2